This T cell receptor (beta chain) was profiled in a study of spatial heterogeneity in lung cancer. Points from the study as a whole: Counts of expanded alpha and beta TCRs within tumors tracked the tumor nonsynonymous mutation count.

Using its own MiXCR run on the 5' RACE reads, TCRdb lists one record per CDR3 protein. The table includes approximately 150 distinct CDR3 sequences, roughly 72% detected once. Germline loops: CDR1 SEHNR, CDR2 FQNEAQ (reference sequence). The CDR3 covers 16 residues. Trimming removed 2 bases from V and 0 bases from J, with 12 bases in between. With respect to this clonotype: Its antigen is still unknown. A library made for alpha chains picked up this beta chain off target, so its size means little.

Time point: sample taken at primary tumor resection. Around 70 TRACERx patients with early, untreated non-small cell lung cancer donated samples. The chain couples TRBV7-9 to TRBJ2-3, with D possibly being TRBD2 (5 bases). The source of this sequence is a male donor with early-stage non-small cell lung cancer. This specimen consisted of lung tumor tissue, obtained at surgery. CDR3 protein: CASSLRRGTSTDTQYF. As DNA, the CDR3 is TGTGCCAGCAGCTTACGCCGGGGTACCAGCACAGATACGCAGTATTTT.